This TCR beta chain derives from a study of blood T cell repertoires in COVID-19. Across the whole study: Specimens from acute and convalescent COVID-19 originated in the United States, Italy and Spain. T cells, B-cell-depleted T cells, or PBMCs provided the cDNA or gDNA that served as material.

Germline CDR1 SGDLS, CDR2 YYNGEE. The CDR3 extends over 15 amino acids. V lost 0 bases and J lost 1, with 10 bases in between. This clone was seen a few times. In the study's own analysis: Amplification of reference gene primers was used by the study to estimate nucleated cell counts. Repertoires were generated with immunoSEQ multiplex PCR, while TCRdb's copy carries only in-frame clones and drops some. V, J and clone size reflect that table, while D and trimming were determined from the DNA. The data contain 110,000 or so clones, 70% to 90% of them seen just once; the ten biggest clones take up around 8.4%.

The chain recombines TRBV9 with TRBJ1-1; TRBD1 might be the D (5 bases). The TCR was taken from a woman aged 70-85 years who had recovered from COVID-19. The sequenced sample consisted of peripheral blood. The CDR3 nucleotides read TGTGCCAGCAGCGTAGACTTGGGGGGGAACACTGAAGCTTTCTTT. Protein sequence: CASSVDLGGNTEAFF.